The present TCR beta chain was sequenced within a study of shared clonotypes between healthy human individuals. This clone was seen a single time. The V end lost 1 base, the J end lost 4 bases, and 14 bases lay between the germline ends. The CDR3 covers 15 residues. In germline, CDR1 is SGHNT, CDR2 YENEEA. TCRdb keeps only in-frame clones here, not all; method: immunoSEQ multiplex PCR. The profile shows about 480,000 clones, almost 80% of them singletons. Sequences were obtained from PBMCs. The chain employs TRBV11-3 and TRBJ2-7; a weak D match, TRBD2 (6 bases). The TCR originated in a woman in her thirties or forties in good health. Some clones in this sample may be carry-over from other donors' samples. As DNA, the CDR3 is TGTGCCAGCAGCTTAGGGGGAACGGGAGAGTACGAGCAGTACTTC. This gives the protein CASSLGGTGEYEQYF. Variable domain in full (rest from reference TRBV11-3 and TRBJ2-7): EAGVVQSPRYKIIEKKQPVAFWCNPISGHNTLYWYLQNLGQGPELLIRYENEEAVDDSQLPKDRFSAERLKGVDSTLKIQPAELGDSAVYLCASSLGGTGEYEQYFGPGTRLTVT.